These 20 T cell receptor beta chains were sequenced from one sample in a study of T cells in Graves' hyperthyroidism and ophthalmopathy (dated by TCRdb to the late 2010s). Library method: multiplex PCR. TCRdb names Illumina HiSeq 2000 as the instrument used. The TCR beta CDR3 regions were amplified from the RNA transcripts. The TCR CDR3 was subjected to a first round of RT-PCR using the HTBI primer set and the Qiagen OneStep RT-PCR kit. TCRdb reran the public reads through fastp at Q25 and MiXCR, keeping productive beta chains. Rows are combined by CDR3 protein, so each entry shows the most common genes and DNA. In all, the sample holds around 660,000 distinct CDR3 sequences, and roughly 45% of those were seen once. Clones ranked in the top ten supply 7% to 7.5% of the sample. Sequencing used peripheral blood or thyroid tissue (not recorded which). All receptors derive from an adult man with Graves' disease, either hyperthyroidism or ophthalmopathy (not recorded which).

In this sample, this clonotype turned up a few times. The V and J genes are TRBV7-9 and TRBJ1-2, with 11 bases lining up with TRBD1. V lost 4 bases and J lost 7; bases outside the gene matches: 8. Germline V gives CDR1 SEHNR, CDR2 FQNEAQ (reference sequence). CDR3 size: 15 residues. In DNA, the CDR3 is TGTGCCAGCAGCTACGGACAGGGGGCCGTACTTGGCTACACCTTC. It translates to CASSYGQGAVLGYTF.

This clonotype was seen only a few times. This chain uses TRBV7-9 with TRBJ1-4; the D is unclear. This CDR3 region has 17 residues. Germline CDR1 reads SEHNR; CDR2 reads FQNEAQ (reference sequence). Trimming shortened V by 7 bases and J by 5 bases, and 23 bases separated the two germline ends. In DNA form, the CDR3 reads TGTGCCAGCAACGAGGGTGATTATCTGGGTGGGAATGAAAAACTGTTTTTT. Translated: CASNEGDYLGGNEKLFF.

The J gene is TRBJ1-6, the V gene TRBV6-1; D gene unclear. Trimming stripped 0 bases from V and 7 bases from J, with 7 bases between. Germline V gene sequence: CDR1 MNHNS, CDR2 SASEGT. The CDR3 consists of 14 residues. CDR3 nucleotides: TGTGCCAGCAGTGAAGCTTACAGCAATTCACCCCTCCACTTT. This gives the protein CASSEAYSNSPLHF.

This clonotype has just a few counts. V and J are TRBV7-6 and TRBJ1-4; tentatively, D is TRBD1 (5 bases). Deletions cut 5 bases from V and 10 bases from J, with 17 bases between. CDR1 and CDR2 from the germline V gene are SGHVS and FNYEAQ. The length of the CDR3 is 14 residues. CDR3 protein: CASSPREFIGKLFF. Here the CDR3 DNA reads TGTGCCAGCAGCCCCAGGGAGTTCATAGGAAAACTGTTTTTT.

This clonotype was counted at least ten times. This rearrangement joins TRBV29-1 to TRBJ1-1, with D uncertain. The CDR3 covers 12 residues. Germline V CDR1 and CDR2: SQVTM, ANQGSEA. Trimming took off 6 bases at V and 0 bases at J, with 8 bases between the two ends. CDR3: CSVLWVNTEAFF. The CDR3 DNA sequence: TGCAGCGTCTTGTGGGTGAACACTGAAGCTTTCTTT.

This clonotype has just a few counts. The chain uses TRBV5-1 and TRBJ2-5; the D is unclear. V lost 4 bases, J lost 5 bases, and 15 bases lay in between. The CDR3 is 14 amino acids. Germline lookup yields CDR1 SGHRS and CDR2 YFSETQ. This chain's CDR3 is CASSHTTGPETQYF. The CDR3 DNA reads as TGCGCCAGCAGCCACACGACTGGGCCGGAGACCCAGTACTTC.

The V call is TRBV7-9, the J call TRBJ1-6; 8 bases are a match to TRBD1. Trimming removed 5 bases from V and 7 bases from J; junction bases left unmatched: 10. The CDR3 is 16 residues long. Germline V gene sequence: CDR1 SEHNR, CDR2 FQNEAQ (reference sequence). CDR3 in amino acids: CASSQGVGTGNSPLHF. CDR3 in DNA: TGTGCCAGCAGCCAAGGGGTAGGGACAGGAAATTCACCCCTCCACTTT.

Remarks on this clonotype: This clone may be a read error of a much larger clone one base away. The genes are TRBV29-1 and TRBJ2-7; 8 nucleotides align to TRBD1. The CDR3 extends over 14 amino acids. Germline-derived CDR1 and CDR2 are SQVTM and ANQGSEA. The CDR3: CGVEAGQGHYEQYF. CDR3 nucleotide sequence: TGCGGCGTTGAAGCTGGACAGGGCCACTACGAGCAGTACTTC.

The J gene is TRBJ1-3, the V gene TRBV9; D not resolved. The CDR3 totals 16 residues. Trimming removed 4 bases from V and 1 base from J, with 15 bases in between. CDR1 SGDLS and CDR2 YYNGEE come from the germline V gene. CDR3 amino acids: CASSPPPVGSGNTIYF. CDR3 nucleotide sequence: TGTGCCAGCAGCCCGCCACCAGTCGGTTCTGGAAACACCATATATTTT. Together with reference TRBV9 and TRBJ1-3, the CDR3 gives the full variable domain: DSGVTQTPKHLITATGQRVTLRCSPRSGDLSVYWYQQSLDQGLQFLIQYYNGEERAKGNILERFSAQQFPDLHSELNLSSLELGDSALYFCASSPPPVGSGNTIYFGEGSWLTVV.

The chain joins TRBV20-1 to TRBJ2-5, with 13 bases aligning to TRBD2. The V segment lost 0 bases and the J segment 4 bases; nucleotides outside the gene matches: 5. Germline V lookup: CDR1 DFQATT, CDR2 SNEGSKA (reference sequence). CDR3 length equals 16 residues. The CDR3 DNA sequence: TGCAGTGCTAGAGAACTAGCGGGAGGGCCACGAGAGACCCAGTACTTC. Its protein is CSARELAGGPRETQYF.

This sequence joins TRBV11-2 and TRBJ2-3; perhaps D is TRBD1 or TRBD2 (6 bases each). CDR3 length equals 15 residues. V lost 2 bases to trimming and J lost 3 bases, with 12 bases between them. From germline, CDR1 is SGHAT and CDR2 FQNNGV. The CDR3 spells CASSLSGAPTDTQYF. The DNA of the CDR3 is TGTGCCAGCAGCTTATCGGGGGCGCCTACAGATACGCAGTATTTT.

V is TRBV5-1 and J is TRBJ1-3; D is ambiguous. This CDR3 is built from 15 residues. Germline V lookup: CDR1 SGHRS, CDR2 YFSETQ. V gave up 1 base and J gave up 2 bases, with 10 bases separating them. This CDR3 reads CASSLNFVAGNTIYF. CDR3 coding DNA: TGCGCCAGCAGCTTGAATTTTGTGGCTGGAAACACCATATATTTT.

The V call is TRBV7-9, the J call TRBJ1-1; a possible D gene is TRBD1 (5 bases). CDR3 length equals 15 residues. V was trimmed by 6 bases and J by 5 bases, leaving 19 bases between them. CDR1 is SEHNR and CDR2 is FQNEAQ in the germline V gene (reference sequence). The CDR3 spells CASSPLWRGPTEAFF. The CDR3 nucleotides are TGTGCCAGCAGTCCTCTTTGGCGGGGCCCTACTGAAGCTTTCTTT.

Details on this clonotype: An end of the junction does not agree with germline; a read error may underlie this. V is TRBV5-1 and J is TRBJ1-2; D possibly corresponds to TRBD1 (6 bases). Germline V gene data show CDR1 as SGHRS and CDR2 as YFSETQ. The CDR3 spans 15 residues. This chain's CDR3 is CASSQYRETNYGYTF. The CDR3 nucleotides read TGTGCCAGCAGCCAATACAGGGAGACTAACTATGGCTACACCTTC.

V gene TRBV2 combines with J gene TRBJ1-4; TRBD1 might be the D (6 bases). Germline-derived CDR1 and CDR2 are SNHLY and FYNNEI. The CDR3 totals 14 residues. Trimming removed 3 bases from V and 5 bases from J, with 10 bases in between. The CDR3 reads CASSEQGSNEKLFF. The CDR3 DNA follows: TGTGCCAGCAGTGAGCAGGGGTCGAATGAAAAACTGTTTTTT.

This chain connects TRBV5-1 to TRBJ1-4, with D possibly being TRBD1 (5 bases). The ends were cut back, 1 base at V and 8 bases at J, with 12 bases in the middle. Germline lookup yields CDR1 SGHRS and CDR2 YFSETQ. This CDR3 comprises 14 residues. The DNA of the CDR3 is TGCGCCAGCAGCTTGTACGGTGGGGCGGAAAAACTGTTTTTT. Translated, it gives CASSLYGGAEKLFF.

As DNA, the CDR3 is TGTGCCACCGACTCTATCCCGGACAGGGCGGGTAGGAGCTACACCTTC. Its translation: CATDSIPDRAGRSYTF. This chain joins TRBV12-3 or TRBV12-4 and TRBJ1-2, with TRBD1 identical over 8 bases. The CDR3 runs to 16 residues. The ends lost 10 bases at V and 9 bases at J; junction bases unmatched: 22.

This clonotype has a count of ten or more. The rearrangement uses TRBV5-8 and TRBJ2-5; unclear D gene. Germline V gene sequence: CDR1 SGHTS, CDR2 YDEGEE. V gave up 6 bases and J gave up 2 bases, with 11 bases separating them. The CDR3 spans 13 residues. The CDR3 sequence: CASTPGRQETQYF. The CDR3 nucleotides read TGTGCCAGCACGCCCGGCAGGCAAGAGACCCAGTACTTC.

In its sample, this clonotype was seen a few times. The genes are TRBV7-3 and TRBJ1-1; TRBD1 agrees at 7 bases. CDR1 SGHTA and CDR2 FQGTGA come from the germline V gene. With 1 base clipped from V and 2 bases from J, the junction kept 4 bases outside the gene matches. The CDR3 extends over 15 amino acids. CDR3 coding DNA: TGTGCCAGCAGCTTAAAAGGGGGCTTTAACACTGAAGCTTTCTTT. It codes for CASSLKGGFNTEAFF.

A note on this clonotype: Possible read error: a much larger clone is one base away. The chain has TRBV7-9 and TRBJ1-2; 8 nucleotides align to TRBD1. Germline V gene lookup returns CDR1 SEHNR and CDR2 FQNEAQ (reference sequence). This CDR3 contains 14 residues. V was clipped by 1 base and J by 3 bases; unmatched bases: 1. Here the CDR3 DNA reads TGTGCCAGCAGCTTAGGGACAGGGTACTATGGCTACACCTTC. This gives the protein CASSLGTGYYGYTF.